A selection of T cell receptor beta chains follows, all from one sample in a study of T cell repertoires in cytomegalovirus infection. MiXCR, run by TCRdb on the reads, gives a single entry per CDR3 protein. In the table there are 550,000 to 850,000 distinct CDR3 sequences, 30% to 40% of which are singletons. No antigen has been identified for these receptors. Sample: cultured PBMCs, taken from culture after CMV antigen stimulation. The receptors stem from a human donor in good health (CMV status not recorded). Some clones in this sample may be carry-over from other donors' samples. Both conserved end residues are trimmed from each CDR3. The D gene is left open where the match is weak. Size tells how often a clone was seen (once, few, many) or the class of an expanded clone, and some rows leave it out.

>.|.|TRBJ2-7|TRBV7-2
ASSQQTGEQY
>.|TRBD1|TRBJ1-1|TRBV12-5
ASGHRGLNTEAF
>.|TRBD1|TRBJ2-3|TRBV4-3
ASSQGQGRGTDTQY
>once|.|TRBJ2-5|TRBV11-2
ASSLDRTSWGETQY
>.|TRBD1|TRBJ1-5|TRBV7-2
ASSSRTGLSNQPQH
>.|.|TRBJ2-7|TRBV6-1
ASSERVGGPYEQY
>.|TRBD1|TRBJ1-4|TRBV10-3
AIRGTGVHEKLF
>.|.|TRBJ2-1|TRBV20-1
SSYGGHEQF
>.|TRBD2|TRBJ2-1|TRBV7-2
ASSLGTRHNEQF
>.|TRBD1|TRBJ2-1|TRBV5-1
ASSSTGQGYNEQF
>.|.|TRBJ2-7|TRBV25-1
ASSAGGDAYEQY
>few|TRBD1|TRBJ1-1|TRBV7-9
ASSLAYRDRNTEAF
>few|.|TRBJ2-5|TRBV7-2
ASSFRGRIETQY
>.|.|TRBJ2-7|TRBV29-1
SVVARYEQY
>few|.|TRBJ1-1|TRBV12-3/TRBV12-4
ASSKTVYTEAF
>.|.|TRBJ2-7|TRBV20-1
SARTKPSYEQY
>.|.|TRBJ1-1|TRBV18
ASSSDIEAF
>few|.|TRBJ1-5|TRBV20-1
SARVQGNQPQH
>.|.|TRBJ2-3|TRBV5-5
ASSLAGIGTDTQY
>.|.|TRBJ2-5|TRBV12-3/TRBV12-4
ASSLTPAETQY
>few|TRBD1|TRBJ1-1|TRBV27
ASSLSGPGQGLGTEAF
>many|.|TRBJ1-5|TRBV7-2
ASSRVYSNQPQH
>few|.|TRBJ2-3|TRBV20-1
SARDFFTDTQY
>.|.|TRBJ2-7|TRBV6-5
ASSYSAASYEQY
>.|TRBD2|TRBJ2-1|TRBV14
ASSQGSSGRAVEQF
>.|.|TRBJ2-7|TRBV7-6
ASSSRDPSPYEQY
>.|.|TRBJ2-5|TRBV10-3
AISESGRKQETQY
>.|.|TRBJ2-1|TRBV11-2
ASSQLQGRSYNEQF
>.|.|TRBJ2-7|TRBV12-3/TRBV12-4
ASSLRGDTYEQY
>.|.|TRBJ2-5|TRBV10-3
AISEREAQVGTQY
>few|.|TRBJ2-1|TRBV6-5
ASSYSSPYNEQF
>few|TRBD2|TRBJ2-1|TRBV7-2
ASSPKQTAGLQF
>.|.|TRBJ2-5|TRBV15
ATSRAGSRGPQTQY
>few|.|TRBJ1-4|TRBV12-3/TRBV12-4
ASSFNWDEKLF
>medium-sized|TRBD2|TRBJ2-1|TRBV7-8
ASSLGTSLQNEQF
>.|TRBD2|TRBJ2-7|TRBV5-4
ASSRTSASYEQY
>.|.|TRBJ1-1|TRBV7-2
ASSLASGQSTTEAF
>few|.|TRBJ2-2|TRBV11-1
ASSRTPDSNTGELF
>few|.|TRBJ2-5|TRBV7-9
ASSEVGGTQY
>.|.|TRBJ1-2|TRBV6-1
ASSRQLDYGYT
>.|TRBD2|TRBJ2-1|TRBV6-2/TRBV6-3
ASSRPRGGRPYSYNEQF
>.|TRBD2|TRBJ2-3|TRBV20-1
SASPGTSGTWSQY
>.|.|TRBJ1-5|TRBV6-8
ASSYTYSQPQH
>.|TRBD1|TRBJ2-5|TRBV25-1
ASSKNRGETQY
>few|TRBD2|TRBJ2-5|TRBV5-6
ASRPGGSGSTQY
>.|.|TRBJ2-3|TRBV20-1
SYAGSGSAWVATQY
>.|.|TRBJ1-3|TRBV12-3/TRBV12-4
ASIDASSGNTIY
>many|.|TRBJ2-1|TRBV7-2
ASSLDGGSYNEQF
>few|.|TRBJ2-7|TRBV12-3/TRBV12-4
ASSLDPGTRHL
>.|.|TRBJ2-1|TRBV6-2/TRBV6-3
TTGGYNEQF
>few|.|TRBJ1-1|TRBV12-3/TRBV12-4
ASSFRLLNTEAF
>few|TRBD2|TRBJ2-3|TRBV9
ASSGSGLAGLSTDTQY
>.|.|TRBJ2-3|TRBV6-1
ASSNRRTDTQY
>few|.|TRBJ1-2|TRBV7-9
ASSSIRTVNNYGYT
>many|.|TRBJ1-1|TRBV7-9
ASRRTGNTEAF
>many|TRBD1|TRBJ1-1|TRBV7-2
ASSPQMGRTGLNTEAF